The present entry profiles one TCR beta chain with its context. V dropped 4 bases and J dropped 6 bases, with 24 bases sitting between them. Germline CDR1 is SGHNT and CDR2 is YYREEE (reference sequence). CDR3 size: 17 residues. The data belong to a study of blood T cell repertoires in COVID-19. Study details: Acute-phase and convalescent COVID-19 samples originated in the United States, Italy and Spain. PBMCs, B-cell-depleted T cells, or T cells were the source of the cDNA or gDNA that made up the material.

In the original processing: Reference gene primer amplification gave nucleated cell count estimates. Profiled with immunoSEQ multiplex PCR; TCRdb holds only in-frame clones, not every one. The V and J calls and clone size were taken over from that table, and D and trimming were inferred from the DNA. The table records roughly 250,000 clones, about 90% of them present only once. The clonotype was recovered from a woman aged 45-59 years with acute or convalescent COVID-19. The sequenced sample was peripheral blood. The rearrangement links TRBV5-4 to TRBJ2-3; maybe TRBD1 (6 bases). The CDR3 is CASSTPRLGLGGDTQYF. The CDR3 DNA sequence: TGTGCCAGCAGCACACCCAGACTGGGTCTTGGGGGCGATACGCAGTATTTT. The whole variable domain, filled in from reference TRBV5-4 and TRBJ2-3, reads ETGVTQSPTHLIKTRGQQVTLRCSSQSGHNTVSWYQQALGQGPQFIFQYYREEENGRGNFPPRFSGLQFPNYSSELNVNALELDDSALYLCASSTPRLGLGGDTQYFGPGTRLTVL.